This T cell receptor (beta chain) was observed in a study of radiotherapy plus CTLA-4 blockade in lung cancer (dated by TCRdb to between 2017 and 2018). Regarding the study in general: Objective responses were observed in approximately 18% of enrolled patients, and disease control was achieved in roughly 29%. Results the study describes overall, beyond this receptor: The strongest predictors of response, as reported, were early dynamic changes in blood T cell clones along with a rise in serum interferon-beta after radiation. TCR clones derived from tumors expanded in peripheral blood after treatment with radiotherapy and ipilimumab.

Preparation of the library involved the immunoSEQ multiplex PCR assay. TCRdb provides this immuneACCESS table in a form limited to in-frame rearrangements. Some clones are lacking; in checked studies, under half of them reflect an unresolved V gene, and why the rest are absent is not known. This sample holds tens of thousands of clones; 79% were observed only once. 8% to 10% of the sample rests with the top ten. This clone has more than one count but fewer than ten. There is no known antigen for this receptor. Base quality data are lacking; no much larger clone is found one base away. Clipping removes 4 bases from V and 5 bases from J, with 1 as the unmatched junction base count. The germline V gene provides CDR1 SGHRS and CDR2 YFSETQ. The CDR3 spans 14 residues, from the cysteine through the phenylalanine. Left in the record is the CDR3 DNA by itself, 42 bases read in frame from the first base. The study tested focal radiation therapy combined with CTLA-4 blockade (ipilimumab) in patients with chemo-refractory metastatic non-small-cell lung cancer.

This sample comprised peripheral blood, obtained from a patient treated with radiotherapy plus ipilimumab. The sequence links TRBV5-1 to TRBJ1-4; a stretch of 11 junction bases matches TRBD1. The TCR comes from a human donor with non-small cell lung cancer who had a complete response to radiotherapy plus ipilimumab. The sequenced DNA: TGCGCCAGCAGCCGGACAGGGGGCAATGAAAAACTGTTTTTT. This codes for CASSRTGGNEKLFF.